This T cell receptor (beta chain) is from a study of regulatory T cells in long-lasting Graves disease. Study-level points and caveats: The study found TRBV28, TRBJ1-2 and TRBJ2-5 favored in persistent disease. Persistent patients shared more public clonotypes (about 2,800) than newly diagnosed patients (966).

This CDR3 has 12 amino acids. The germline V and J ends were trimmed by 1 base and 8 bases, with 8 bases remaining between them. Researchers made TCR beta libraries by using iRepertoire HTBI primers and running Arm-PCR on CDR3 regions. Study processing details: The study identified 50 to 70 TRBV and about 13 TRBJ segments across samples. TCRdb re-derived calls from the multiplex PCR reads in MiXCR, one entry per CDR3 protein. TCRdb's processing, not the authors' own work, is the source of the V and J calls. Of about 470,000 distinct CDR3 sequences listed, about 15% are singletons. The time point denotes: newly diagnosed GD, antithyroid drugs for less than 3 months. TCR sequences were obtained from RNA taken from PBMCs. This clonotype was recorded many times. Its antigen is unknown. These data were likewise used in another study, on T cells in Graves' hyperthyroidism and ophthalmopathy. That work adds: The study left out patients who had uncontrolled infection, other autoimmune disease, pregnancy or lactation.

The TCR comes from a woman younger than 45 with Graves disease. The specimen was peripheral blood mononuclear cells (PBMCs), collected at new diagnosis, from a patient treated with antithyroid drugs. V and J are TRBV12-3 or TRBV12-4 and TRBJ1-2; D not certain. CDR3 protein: CASSLVGSGYTF. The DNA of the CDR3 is TGTGCCAGCAGTTTAGTTGGGTCGGGCTACACCTTC.